This T cell receptor beta chain was sequenced during a study of shared clonotypes between healthy human individuals. Study background: There were three CD4 naive, three CD4 memory, two CD8 naive and one CD8 memory plates per donor.

At the deep level, the assay was run. The protocol was immunoSEQ multiplex PCR, while the TCRdb copy is restricted to in-frame clones and leaves out a portion. The sample has more than 1.2 million clones, about 98.5% seen once. This clone was counted once. This CDR3 region has 17 residues. The V gene is TRBV1, the J gene TRBJ2-3; the table gives TRBD1 as D, unverified against the DNA. TRBV1 is a pseudogene. The TCR sequence derives from a man aged 25 to 45 in good health. The sample comprised naive CD4+ T cells sorted from blood. Subset here: CD45RA+ positively selected. The CDR3 DNA reads as TGCACCAGCAAGCGAGGGCTTCGGACAGGGGTAATGGATACGCAGTATTTT. It codes for CTSKRGLRTGVMDTQYF.